The present T cell receptor (beta chain) was sequenced within a study of blood T cell repertoires in COVID-19. TCRdb keeps only in-frame clones here, not all; method: immunoSEQ multiplex PCR. The table records roughly 380,000 clones, approximately 84% of them present only once. In germline, CDR1 is LGHDT, CDR2 YNNKEL (reference sequence). CDR3 length: 14 amino acids. V shed 8 bases, J shed 0 bases, and the junction held 6 bases outside the gene matches. The rearrangement links TRBV3-1 (or the pseudogene TRBV3-2) to TRBJ1-2; 7 nucleotides match TRBD1. Sequencing was performed on PBMCs or T cells enriched from blood (not recorded which). This sequence was found in a woman aged 30 to 39 who had recovered from COVID-19. The CDR3, as DNA: TGTGCCAGCGGTAAACAGGGGACTAACTATGGCTACACCTTC. Translating gives CASGKQGTNYGYTF.